The entry below gives a single T cell receptor (beta chain) sequence along with its context. Authors' processing steps: Reference gene primer amplification in the assay estimated nucleated cell counts. Libraries were prepared by immunoSEQ multiplex PCR; TCRdb keeps only in-frame clonotypes and omits some of them. For V, J and clone size, that table is used; D and trimming come from the DNA. The sample carries 100,000 to 150,000 clones, more than 75% recorded once. CDR1 and CDR2 (germline): SEHNR, FQNEAQ (reference sequence). The CDR3 spans 15 residues. Losses at the gene ends were 2 bases for V and 4 bases for J; bases not matched to a gene: 8. The data originate from a study of blood T cell repertoires in COVID-19. Study at large: Samples of COVID-19 (acute and convalescent) were obtained from the United States, Italy and Spain. PBMCs, B-cell-depleted T cells, or T cells provided the cDNA or gDNA that made up the material.

The receptor was derived from a man between 65 and 85 years old with active COVID-19. Material for sequencing was peripheral blood. The chain combines TRBV7-9 with TRBJ2-7, with 7 bases lining up with TRBD1. In DNA, the CDR3 is TGTGCCAGCAGCTTACCTGGCGACAGGGCGTACGAGCAGTACTTC. Protein product: CASSLPGDRAYEQYF.